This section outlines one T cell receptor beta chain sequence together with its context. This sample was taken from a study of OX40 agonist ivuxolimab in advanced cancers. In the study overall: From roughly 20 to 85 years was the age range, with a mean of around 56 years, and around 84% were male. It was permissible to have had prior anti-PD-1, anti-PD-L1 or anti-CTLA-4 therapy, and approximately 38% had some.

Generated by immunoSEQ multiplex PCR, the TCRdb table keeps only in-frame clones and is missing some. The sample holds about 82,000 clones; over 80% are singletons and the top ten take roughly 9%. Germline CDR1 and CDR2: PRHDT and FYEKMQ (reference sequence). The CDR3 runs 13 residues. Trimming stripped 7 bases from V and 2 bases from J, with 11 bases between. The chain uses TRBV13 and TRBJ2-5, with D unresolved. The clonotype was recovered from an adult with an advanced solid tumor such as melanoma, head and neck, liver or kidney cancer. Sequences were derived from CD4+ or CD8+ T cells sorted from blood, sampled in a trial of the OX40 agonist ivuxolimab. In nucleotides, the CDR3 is TGTGCCAGCACCTACGTCGGGCAAGAGACCCAGTACTTC. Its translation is CASTYVGQETQYF.